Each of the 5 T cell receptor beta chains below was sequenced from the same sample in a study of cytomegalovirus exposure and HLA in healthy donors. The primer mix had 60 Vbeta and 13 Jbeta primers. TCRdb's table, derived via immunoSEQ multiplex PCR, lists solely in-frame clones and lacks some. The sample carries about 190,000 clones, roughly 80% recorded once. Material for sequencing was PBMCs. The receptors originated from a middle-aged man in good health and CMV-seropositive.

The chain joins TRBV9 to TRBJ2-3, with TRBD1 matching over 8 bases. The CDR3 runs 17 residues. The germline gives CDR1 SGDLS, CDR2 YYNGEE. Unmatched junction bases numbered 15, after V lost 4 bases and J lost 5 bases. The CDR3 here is CASSPRTGISIIDTQYF. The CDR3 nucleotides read TGTGCCAGCAGCCCCCGGACAGGGATCTCGATTATAGATACGCAGTATTTT.

The DNA of the CDR3 is TGTGCCAGAAGCTATGGGGACTGCTACGAGCAGTACTTC. Its translation: CARSYGDCYEQYF. The chain links TRBV5-3 to TRBJ2-7; possibly TRBD2 for D (6 bases). TRBV5-3 is marked as an open reading frame, function uncertain. The ends were cut back, 3 bases at V and 3 bases at J, with 10 bases in the middle. The CDR3 consists of 13 residues.

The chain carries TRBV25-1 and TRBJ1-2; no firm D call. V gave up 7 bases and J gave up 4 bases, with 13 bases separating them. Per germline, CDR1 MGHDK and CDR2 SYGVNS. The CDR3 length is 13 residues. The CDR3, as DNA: TGTGCCAGCACCCCCGGGGTTGGCTATGGCTACACCTTC. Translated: CASTPGVGYGYTF.

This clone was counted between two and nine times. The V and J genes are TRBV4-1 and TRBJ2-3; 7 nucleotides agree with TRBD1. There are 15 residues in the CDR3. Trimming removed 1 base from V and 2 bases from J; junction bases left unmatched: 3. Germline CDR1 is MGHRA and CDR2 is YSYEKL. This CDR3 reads CASSQGDSPTDTQYF. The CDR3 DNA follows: TGCGCCAGCAGCCAAGGGGACAGCCCCACAGATACGCAGTATTTT.

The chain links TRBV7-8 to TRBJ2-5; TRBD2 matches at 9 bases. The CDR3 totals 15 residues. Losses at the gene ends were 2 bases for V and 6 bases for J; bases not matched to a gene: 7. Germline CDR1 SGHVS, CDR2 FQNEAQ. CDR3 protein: CASSLWASGAQTQYF. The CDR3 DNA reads TGTGCCAGCAGCTTATGGGCTAGCGGGGCCCAGACCCAGTACTTC.